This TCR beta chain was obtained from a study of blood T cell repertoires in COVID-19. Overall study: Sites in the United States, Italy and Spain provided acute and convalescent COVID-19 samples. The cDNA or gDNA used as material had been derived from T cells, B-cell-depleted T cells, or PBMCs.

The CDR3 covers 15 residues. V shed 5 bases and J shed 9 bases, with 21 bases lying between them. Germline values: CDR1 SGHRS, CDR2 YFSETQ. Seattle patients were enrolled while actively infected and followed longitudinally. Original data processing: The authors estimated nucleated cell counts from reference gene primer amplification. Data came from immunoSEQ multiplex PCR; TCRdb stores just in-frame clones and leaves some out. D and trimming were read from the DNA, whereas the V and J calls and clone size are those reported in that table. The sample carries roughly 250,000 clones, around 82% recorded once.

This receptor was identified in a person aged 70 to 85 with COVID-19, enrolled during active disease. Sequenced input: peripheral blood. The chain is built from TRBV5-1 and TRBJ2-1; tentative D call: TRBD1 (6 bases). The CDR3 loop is CASRTTLVARGEQFF. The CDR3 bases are TGCGCCAGCAGAACGACCTTGGTAGCCAGGGGTGAGCAGTTCTTC.